This T cell receptor (beta chain) was obtained from a study of blood T cell repertoires in COVID-19. Libraries were prepared by immunoSEQ multiplex PCR; TCRdb keeps only in-frame clonotypes and omits some of them. There are a few hundred thousand clones in the sample; 80% to 85% occur only once, and about 3% lies in the top ten. Those enrolled, adults aged roughly 18 to 95 years, came from about two dozen US areas. Sequencing was carried out using PBMCs or T cells enriched from blood (not recorded which). This receptor was obtained from a man aged 50 to 59 who had recovered from COVID-19.

DNA for the CDR3: TGCAGCGGAGCAGGGGCAACTAATGAAAAACTGTTTTTT. It codes for CSGAGATNEKLFF. The V gene is TRBV29-1, the J gene TRBJ1-4; possibly TRBD1 for D (6 bases). The CDR3 length is 13 residues. V lost 7 bases, J lost 0 bases, and 9 bases lay in between. Germline CDR1 SQVTM, CDR2 ANQGSEA. Full variable domain (remainder filled in from reference TRBV29-1 and TRBJ1-4): SAVISQKPSRDICQRGTSLTIQCQVDSQVTMMFWYRQQPGQSLTLIATANQGSEATYESGFVIDKFPISRPNLTFSTLTVSNMSPEDSSIYLCSGAGATNEKLFFGSGTQLSVL.